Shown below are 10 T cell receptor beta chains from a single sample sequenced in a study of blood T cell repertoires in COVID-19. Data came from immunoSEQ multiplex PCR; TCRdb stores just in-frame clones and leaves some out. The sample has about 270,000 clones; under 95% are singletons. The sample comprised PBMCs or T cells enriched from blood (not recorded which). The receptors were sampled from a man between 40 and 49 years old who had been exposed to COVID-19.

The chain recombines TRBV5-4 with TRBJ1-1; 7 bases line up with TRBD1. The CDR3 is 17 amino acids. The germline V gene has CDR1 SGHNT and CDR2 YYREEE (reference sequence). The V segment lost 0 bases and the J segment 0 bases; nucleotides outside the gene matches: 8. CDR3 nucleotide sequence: TGTGCCAGCAGCTTGGGTCCCGGACAGGTGATGAACACTGAAGCTTTCTTT. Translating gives CASSLGPGQVMNTEAFF. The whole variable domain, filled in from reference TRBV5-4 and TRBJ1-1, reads ETGVTQSPTHLIKTRGQQVTLRCSSQSGHNTVSWYQQALGQGPQFIFQYYREEENGRGNFPPRFSGLQFPNYSSELNVNALELDDSALYLCASSLGPGQVMNTEAFFGQGTRLTVV.

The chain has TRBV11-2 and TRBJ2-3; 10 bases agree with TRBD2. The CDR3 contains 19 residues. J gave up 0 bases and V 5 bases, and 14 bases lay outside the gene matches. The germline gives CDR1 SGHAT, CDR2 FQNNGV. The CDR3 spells CASSQGASGGLRSTDTQYF. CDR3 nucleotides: TGTGCCAGCAGCCAAGGGGCTAGCGGGGGACTACGTAGCACAGATACGCAGTATTTT.

This CDR3 is CASSQGRLPLGDGYTF. The DNA for the CDR3 is TGTGCCAGCAGCCAAGGTCGTCTACCCTTGGGAGATGGCTACACCTTC. The J gene is TRBJ1-2, the V gene TRBV3-1 (or the pseudogene TRBV3-2); D not certain. Germline values: CDR1 LGHDT, CDR2 YNNKEL (reference sequence). The CDR3 length is 16 residues. Trimming shortened V by 1 base and J by 6 bases, and 18 bases separated the two germline ends.

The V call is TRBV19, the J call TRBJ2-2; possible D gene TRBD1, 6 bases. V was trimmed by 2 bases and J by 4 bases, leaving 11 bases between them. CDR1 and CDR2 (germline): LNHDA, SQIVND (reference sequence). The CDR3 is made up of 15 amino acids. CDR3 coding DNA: TGTGCCAGTAGTATAAATGCCAGGGGCACCGGGGAGCTGTTTTTT. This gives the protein CASSINARGTGELFF.

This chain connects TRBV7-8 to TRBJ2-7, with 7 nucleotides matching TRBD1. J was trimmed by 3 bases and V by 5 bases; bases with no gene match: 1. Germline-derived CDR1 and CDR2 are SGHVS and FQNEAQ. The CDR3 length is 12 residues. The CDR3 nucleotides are TGTGCCAGCAGCCGACAGGGCTACGAGCAGTACTTC. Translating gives CASSRQGYEQYF.

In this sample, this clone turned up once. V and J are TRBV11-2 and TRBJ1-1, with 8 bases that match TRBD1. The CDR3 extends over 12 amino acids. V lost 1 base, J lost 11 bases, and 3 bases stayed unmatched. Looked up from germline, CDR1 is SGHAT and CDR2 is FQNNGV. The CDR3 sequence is CASSLGTGTAFF. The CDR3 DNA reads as TGTGCCAGCAGCTTAGGGACAGGGACCGCTTTCTTT.

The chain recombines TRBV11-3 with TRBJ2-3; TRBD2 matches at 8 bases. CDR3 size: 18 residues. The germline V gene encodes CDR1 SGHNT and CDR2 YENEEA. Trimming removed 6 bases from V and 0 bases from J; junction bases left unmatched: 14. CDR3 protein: CASSLTGGAGASTDTQYF. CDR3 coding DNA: TGTGCCAGCAGTCTGACCGGAGGAGCGGGAGCGAGCACAGATACGCAGTATTTT.

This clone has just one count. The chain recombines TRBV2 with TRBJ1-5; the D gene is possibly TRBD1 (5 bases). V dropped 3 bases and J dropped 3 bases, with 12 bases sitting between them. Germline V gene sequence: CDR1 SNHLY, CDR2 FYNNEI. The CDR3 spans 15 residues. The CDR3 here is CASSDDQGLNQPQHF. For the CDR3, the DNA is TGTGCCAGCAGTGACGATCAGGGTCTCAATCAGCCCCAGCATTTT. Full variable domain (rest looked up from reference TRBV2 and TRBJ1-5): EPEVTQTPSHQVTQMGQEVILRCVPISNHLYFYWYRQILGQKVEFLVSFYNNEISEKSEIFDDQFSVERPDGSNFTLKIRSTKLEDSAMYFCASSDDQGLNQPQHFGDGTRLSIL.

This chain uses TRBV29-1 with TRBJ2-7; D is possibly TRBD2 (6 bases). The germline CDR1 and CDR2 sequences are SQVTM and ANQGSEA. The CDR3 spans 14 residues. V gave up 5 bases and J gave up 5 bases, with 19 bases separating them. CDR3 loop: CSVISRGTGDEQYF. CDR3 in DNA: TGCAGCGTTATCTCTCGGGGCACGGGAGACGAGCAGTACTTC.

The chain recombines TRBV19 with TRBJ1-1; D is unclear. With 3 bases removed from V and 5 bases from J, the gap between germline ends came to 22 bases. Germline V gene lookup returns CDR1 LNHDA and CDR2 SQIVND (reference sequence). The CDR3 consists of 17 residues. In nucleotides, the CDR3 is TGTGCCAGTAGTATCCTCCCATTGGGAGGGAGAAGAACTGAAGCTTTCTTT. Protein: CASSILPLGGRRTEAFF. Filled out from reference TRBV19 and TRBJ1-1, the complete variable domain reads DGGITQSPKYLFRKEGQNVTLSCEQNLNHDAMYWYRQDPGQGLRLIYYSQIVNDFQKGDIAEGYSVSREKKESFPLTVTSAQKNPTAFYLCASSILPLGGRRTEAFFGQGTRLTVV.